This T cell receptor beta chain was observed in a study of shared clonotypes between healthy human individuals. The table came from immunoSEQ multiplex PCR; TCRdb's copy has only in-frame clones and leaves some out. The table includes approximately 120,000 clones, 68% detected once. The CDR3 is 13 residues long. CDR1 is SGHRS, CDR2 YFSETQ, per germline. V was trimmed by 4 bases and J by 3 bases, leaving 10 bases between them. This TCR was sampled from a woman aged 30 to 39 in good health. J is TRBJ1-2 and V is TRBV5-1; D is unclear. Sequenced: memory CD8+ T cells sorted from blood. Subset noted: CD45RO+ cells pooled with CCR7-negative TemRA cells. In DNA, the CDR3 is TGCGCCAGCAGCCTACAGAGAGACTATGGCTACACCTTC. Translated, it gives CASSLQRDYGYTF.